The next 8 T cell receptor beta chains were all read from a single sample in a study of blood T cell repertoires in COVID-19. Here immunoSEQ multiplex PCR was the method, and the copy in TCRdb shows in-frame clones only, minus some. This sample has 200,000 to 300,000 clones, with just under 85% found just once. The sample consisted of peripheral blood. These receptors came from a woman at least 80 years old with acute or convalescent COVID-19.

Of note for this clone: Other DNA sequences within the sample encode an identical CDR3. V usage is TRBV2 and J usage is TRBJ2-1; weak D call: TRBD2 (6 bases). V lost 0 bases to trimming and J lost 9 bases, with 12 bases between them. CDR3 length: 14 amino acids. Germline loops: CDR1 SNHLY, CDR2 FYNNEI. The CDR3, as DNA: TGTGCCAGCAGTGAAGCGCTAAGGGGAGGTGAGCAGTTCTTC. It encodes CASSEALRGGEQFF.

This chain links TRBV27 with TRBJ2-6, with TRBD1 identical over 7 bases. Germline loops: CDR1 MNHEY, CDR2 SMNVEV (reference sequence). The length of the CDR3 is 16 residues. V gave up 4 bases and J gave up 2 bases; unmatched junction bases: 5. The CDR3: CASSWDSRPGANVLTF. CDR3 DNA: TGTGCCAGCAGTTGGGACAGCCGCCCTGGGGCCAACGTCCTGACTTTC. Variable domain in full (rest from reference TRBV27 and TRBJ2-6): EAQVTQNPRYLITVTGKKLTVTCSQNMNHEYMSWYRQDPGLGLRQIYYSMNVEVTDKGDVPEGYKVSRKEKRNFPLILESPSPNQTSLYFCASSWDSRPGANVLTFGAGSRLTVL.

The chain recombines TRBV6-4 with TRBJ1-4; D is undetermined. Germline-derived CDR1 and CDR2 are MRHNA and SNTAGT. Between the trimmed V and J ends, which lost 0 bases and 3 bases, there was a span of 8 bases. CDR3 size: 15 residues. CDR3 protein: CASSDSRVANEKLFF. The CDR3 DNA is TGTGCCAGCAGTGACTCGAGGGTAGCTAATGAAAAACTGTTTTTT.

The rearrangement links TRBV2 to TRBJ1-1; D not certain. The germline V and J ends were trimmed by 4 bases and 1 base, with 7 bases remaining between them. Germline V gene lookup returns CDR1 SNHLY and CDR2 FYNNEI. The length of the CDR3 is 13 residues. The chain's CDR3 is CASSATENTEAFF. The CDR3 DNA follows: TGTGCCAGCAGTGCCACTGAGAACACTGAAGCTTTCTTT.

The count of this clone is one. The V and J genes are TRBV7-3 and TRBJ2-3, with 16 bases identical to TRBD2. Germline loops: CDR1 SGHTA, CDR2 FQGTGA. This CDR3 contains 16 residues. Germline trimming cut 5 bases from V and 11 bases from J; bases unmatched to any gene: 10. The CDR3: CASSPTGTSGGEGQYF. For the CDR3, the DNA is TGTGCCAGCAGCCCAACCGGGACTAGCGGGGGGGAAGGGCAGTATTTT.

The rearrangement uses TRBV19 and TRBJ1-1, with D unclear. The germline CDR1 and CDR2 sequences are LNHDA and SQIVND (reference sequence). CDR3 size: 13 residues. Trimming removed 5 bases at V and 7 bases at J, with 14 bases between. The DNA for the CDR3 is TGTGCCAGTAGTCATCTGGGAGGTAATGAAGCTTTCTTT. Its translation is CASSHLGGNEAFF.

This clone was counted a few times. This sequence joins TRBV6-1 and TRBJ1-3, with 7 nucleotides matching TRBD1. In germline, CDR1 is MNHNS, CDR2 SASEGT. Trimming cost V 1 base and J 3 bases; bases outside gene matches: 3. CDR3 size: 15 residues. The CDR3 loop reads CASSEEGARGNTIYF. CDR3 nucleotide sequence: TGTGCCAGCAGTGAAGAGGGGGCTCGTGGAAACACCATATATTTT.

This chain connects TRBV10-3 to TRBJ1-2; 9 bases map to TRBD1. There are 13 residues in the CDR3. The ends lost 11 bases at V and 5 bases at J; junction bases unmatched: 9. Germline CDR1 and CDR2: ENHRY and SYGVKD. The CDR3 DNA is TGTGCCGCCGTACAGGGGGCAGGTTATGGCTACACCTTC. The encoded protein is CAAVQGAGYGYTF.